One sample yielded the 10 T cell receptor beta chains listed below, sequenced in a study of neurological immune-mediated disorders. One entry per CDR3 protein, called by TCRdb with MiXCR from the 5' RACE reads. The sample contains around 30,000 distinct CDR3 sequences, 4% to 5.5% of which appear only once. The sample was PBMCs. The receptor set was obtained from a man younger than 35 in good health.

About this clonotype: An end of the junction does not agree with germline; a read error may underlie this. This chain links TRBV6-5 with TRBJ2-7; the match to TRBD1 covers 10 bases. The V gene's germline CDR1 is MNHEY and CDR2 SVGAGI. CDR3 length: 14 amino acids. This chain's CDR3 is CVSIRTGGSYEKYF. In nucleotides, the CDR3 is TGTGTCAGCATCCGGACAGGGGGTTCCTACGAGAAGTACTTC.

This clonotype has ten or more counts. V and J are TRBV10-3 and TRBJ1-2; D is possibly TRBD1 (6 bases). This CDR3 has 12 amino acids. Trimming pared 5 bases from V and 8 bases from J, leaving 12 bases between. From germline, CDR1 is ENHRY and CDR2 SYGVKD. The CDR3 region has the DNA TGTGCCATCAGTCTACAGGGAGGAGGCTACACCTTC. It is translated as CAISLQGGGYTF.

There are many counts of this clonotype. J is TRBJ2-5 and V is TRBV6-5; maybe TRBD1 (6 bases). From germline, CDR1 is MNHEY and CDR2 SVGAGI. V lost 3 bases to trimming and J lost 8 bases, with 19 bases between them. The CDR3 runs to 15 residues. CDR3 loop: CASSYRASRGNTQYF. CDR3 bases: TGTGCCAGCAGTTATAGGGCATCGAGGGGGAACACCCAGTACTTC.

The table lists this clonotype with many counts. This chain joins TRBV5-1 and TRBJ2-5, with 8 bases lining up with TRBD1. V dropped 1 base and J dropped 3; count of bases not matched to a gene: 11. CDR1 is SGHRS, CDR2 YFSETQ, per germline. The CDR3 length is 17 residues. The CDR3 bases are TGCGCCAGCAGCTTGCCCACTCCTGGACAGGGAGAAGAGACCCAGTACTTC. Protein: CASSLPTPGQGEETQYF.

J is TRBJ1-1 and V is TRBV19; D possibly corresponds to TRBD1 (5 bases). V lost 5 bases, J lost 6 bases, and 13 bases lay in between. Germline V gene lookup returns CDR1 LNHDA and CDR2 SQIVND (reference sequence). CDR3 length: 13 residues. CDR3: CASSLRGLAEAFF. In nucleotides, the CDR3 is TGTGCCAGTAGTCTGAGGGGACTAGCTGAAGCTTTCTTT.

This clonotype appeared many times. The chain recombines TRBV6-5 with TRBJ1-5; TRBD1 might be the D (5 bases). V lost 5 bases, J lost 2 bases, and 13 bases lay in between. Germline assignment: CDR1 MNHEY and CDR2 SVGAGI. CDR3 length equals 15 residues. The CDR3 nucleotides read TGTGCCAGCAGTCCTTACCTGGGGGGCAATCAGCCCCAGCATTTT. Amino acid sequence: CASSPYLGGNQPQHF.

A few counts support this clonotype. This chain connects TRBV28 to TRBJ1-1; D is undetermined. The CDR3 is 14 residues long. CDR1 and CDR2 (germline): MDHEN, SYDVKM. Trimming removed 6 bases at V and 1 base at J, with 12 bases between. The CDR3, as DNA: TGTGCCAGCAGCCGAAGCCTGGGGAACACTGAAGCTTTCTTT. As protein: CASSRSLGNTEAFF.

This clonotype was seen many times. The CDR3: CASSPGGSGNTIYF. CDR3 bases: TGCGCCAGCAGCCCCGGGGGGTCTGGAAACACCATATATTTT. V gene TRBV4-3 combines with J gene TRBJ1-3; D perhaps matches TRBD1 (5 bases). The CDR3 loop spans 14 amino acids. V lost 4 bases and J 1 base, leaving 8 bases between the germline ends. CDR1 is LGHNA and CDR2 is YSLEER in the germline V gene.

This clonotype was recorded at least ten times. V usage is TRBV20-1 and J usage is TRBJ1-1; D remains ambiguous. This CDR3 is built from 15 residues. CDR1 and CDR2 (germline): DFQATT, SNEGSKA (reference sequence). Trimming took 0 bases from V and 0 from J, leaving 11 bases between them. The CDR3 DNA is TGCAGTGCTAGAGACGCTCAGCTCATGAACACTGAAGCTTTCTTT. Translated: CSARDAQLMNTEAFF.

This clonotype is labeled medium-sized. The chain recombines TRBV14 with TRBJ2-5; D ambiguous. V was cut by 3 bases and J by 2 bases, with 7 bases left in between. CDR1 SGHDN and CDR2 FVKESK come from the germline V gene. This CDR3 has 13 amino acids. CDR3 sequence (DNA): TGTGCCAGCAGCCACTTTCGGCAAGAGACCCAGTACTTC. Its protein product is CASSHFRQETQYF.